A selection of T cell receptor beta chains follows, all from one sample in a study of cytomegalovirus exposure and HLA in healthy donors. TCRdb keeps only in-frame clones here, not all; method: immunoSEQ multiplex PCR. Found here are 110,000 or so clones, around 82% of them singletons; the top ten hold 5.4%. Sequencing was performed on PBMCs. These receptors were taken from a woman in her 30s in good health and CMV-seropositive. Each CDR3 is given with its conserved first and last residue. The D gene is left open where the match is weak. Clone sizes are given selectively: once, few, many, or a class where the clone is expanded.

V	D	J	size	DNA	CDR3
TRBV7-7	.	TRBJ2-3	few	TGTGCTAGCAGCCCAAGCATTGCAGATACGCAGTATTTT	CASSPSIADTQYF
TRBV6-1	TRBD1	TRBJ2-1	few	TGTGCCACAGACAGGGGGCAGGCTGAGCAGTTCTTC	CATDRGQAEQFF
TRBV5-1	TRBD1	TRBJ2-7	.	TGCGCCAGCAGCGGTACAGGGGGCCGCTCCTACGAGCAGTACTTC	CASSGTGGRSYEQYF
TRBV18	TRBD1	TRBJ2-1	.	TGTGCCAGCTCACCACGAGGACAGGGGACGGGTGCCTACAATGAGCAGTTCTTC	CASSPRGQGTGAYNEQFF
TRBV19	TRBD1	TRBJ1-2	.	TGTGCCAGTAGTATGGCCCCAGGGGGTGGCTACACCTTC	CASSMAPGGGYTF
TRBV19	TRBD1	TRBJ1-5	.	TGTGCCAGTAGTCCAGAGACAGGGAGCAATCAGCCCCAGCATTTT	CASSPETGSNQPQHF
TRBV2	.	TRBJ1-1	.	TGTGCCAGCAGTGAAAGTCGGGCAGGGAAAATGAACACTGAAGCTTTCTTT	CASSESRAGKMNTEAFF
TRBV30	TRBD2	TRBJ2-1	few	TGTGCCTGTAACAGACTAGCGGGGGGCTACAATGAGCAGTTCTTC	CACNRLAGGYNEQFF
TRBV5-6	TRBD1	TRBJ2-2	.	TGTGCCAGCAGCTGGGGGACAGGGTTCACCGGGGAGCTGTTTTTT	CASSWGTGFTGELFF
TRBV18	.	TRBJ2-5	.	TGTGCCAGCTCACTTGGACAGACCCAAGAGACCCAGTACTTC	CASSLGQTQETQYF
TRBV21-1	.	TRBJ1-1	.	TGTGGTATACTCAGGGGGATTGGGAACACTGAAGCTTTCTTT	CGILRGIGNTEAFF
TRBV7-3	TRBD2	TRBJ2-2	.	TGTGCCAGCAGCTTAACGTCCACGGGAGGTGGCGGGGAGCTGTTTTTT	CASSLTSTGGGGELFF
TRBV4-1	.	TRBJ2-7	once	TGCGCCAGCAGCCAAGAGCGCGAGTTTGGCGAGCAGTACTTC	CASSQEREFGEQYF
TRBV19	.	TRBJ1-4	.	TGTGCCAGCCATGTAGGGAGTGAAAAACTGTTTTTT	CASHVGSEKLFF
TRBV9	TRBD1	TRBJ1-1	.	TGTGCCAGCAGCGCGGGACAGGGGGCCGTGGGCACTGAAGCTTTCTTT	CASSAGQGAVGTEAFF
TRBV7-3	TRBD2	TRBJ2-1	.	TGTGCCAGCAGCACGACCGGGACTAGGTACAATGAGCAGTTCTTC	CASSTTGTRYNEQFF
TRBV9	TRBD2	TRBJ2-7	.	TGTGCCAGCAGCCCTTGGGGACTAGAGTGGCAAAACGACTACGAGCAGTACTTC	CASSPWGLEWQNDYEQYF
TRBV30	TRBD1	TRBJ1-5	.	TGTGCCTGGAGTGTACAGGGGGATCAGCCCCAGCATTTT	CAWSVQGDQPQHF
TRBV5-1	TRBD2	TRBJ2-2	.	TGCGCCAGCAGCGTAGCGGGAGGGGCCGGGGAGCTGTTTTTT	CASSVAGGAGELFF
TRBV10-2	TRBD2	TRBJ2-3	once	TGCGCCAGCAGTGAGCGCCTAGCGGGTGATACTAGCACAGATACGCAGTATTTT	CASSERLAGDTSTDTQYF
TRBV19	.	TRBJ2-1	.	TGTGCCAGTAAAAGGAGGAGCTCCTACAATGAGCAGTTCTTC	CASKRRSSYNEQFF
TRBV19	.	TRBJ2-1	few	TGTGCCAGTAGTATTGGAGGGGGGGCACCGTTGTTACAGTTCTTC	CASSIGGGAPLLQFF
TRBV6-1	TRBD1	TRBJ1-1	.	TGTGCCAGCAGTATACACAGGGGGAACACTGAAGCTTTCTTT	CASSIHRGNTEAFF
TRBV5-6	TRBD2	TRBJ2-3	.	TGTGCCAGCAGCCAGGGACTAGCGGGATACACAGATACGCAGTATTTT	CASSQGLAGYTDTQYF
TRBV18	.	TRBJ1-2	.	TGTGCCAGCTCACCTGTAGGGGGAGATGGCTACACCTTC	CASSPVGGDGYTF
TRBV4-1	.	TRBJ2-1	.	TGCGCCAGCAGCCTCATTGGTAGACAAATACAATCTGAATGGGAGCAGTTCTTC	CASSLIGRQIQSEWEQFF
TRBV6-5	.	TRBJ2-3	once	TGTGCCAGCAGTTACGGGATAGGGGGCACAGATACGCAGTATTTT	CASSYGIGGTDTQYF
TRBV5-6	.	TRBJ2-3	once	TGTGCCAGCAGCTTGGGGGCAACAGGTAGGGATACGCAGTATTTT	CASSLGATGRDTQYF
TRBV19	.	TRBJ1-5	once	TGTGCCAGTAGTATGGTAGACAGCTACAATCAGCCCCAGCATTTT	CASSMVDSYNQPQHF
TRBV27	TRBD2	TRBJ2-7	.	TGTGCCAGCAGTTCCCCAGCGGGAGGGAAATACGAGCAGTACTTC	CASSSPAGGKYEQYF
TRBV6-6	.	TRBJ2-7	.	TGTGCCAGCAGTTACTCGAACGGGGGAAGTTACGAGCAGTACTTC	CASSYSNGGSYEQYF
TRBV30	TRBD1	TRBJ1-5	.	TGTGCCTGGAAACAGGGGTATAGCAATCAGCCCCAGCATTTT	CAWKQGYSNQPQHF
TRBV4-1	.	TRBJ2-1	once	TGCGCCAGCAGACCGGCGGGGCAAAGTAGCAATGAGCAGTTCTTC	CASRPAGQSSNEQFF
TRBV5-1	TRBD1	TRBJ2-3	.	TGCGCCAGCAGCGACAGGGCCATGAGCACAGATACGCAGTATTTT	CASSDRAMSTDTQYF
TRBV6-1	TRBD1	TRBJ1-5	.	TGTGCCAGCAGTGAAGCACGACAGGGATTACAGCCCCAGCATTTT	CASSEARQGLQPQHF
TRBV2	.	TRBJ1-5	.	TGTGCCAGCAGTGAATCAGGGGAAGGTCAGCCCCAGCATTTT	CASSESGEGQPQHF
TRBV19	TRBD1	TRBJ1-1	.	TGTGCCAGTAGTCGGACAGGTGGCACTGAAGCTTTCTTT	CASSRTGGTEAFF
TRBV14	TRBD2	TRBJ2-3	.	TGTGCCAGCACCCGGGGGGGCACAGATACGCAGTATTTT	CASTRGGTDTQYF
TRBV18	.	TRBJ2-2	.	TGTGCCAGCTCACCACCGAACAGGCAATTGCTAACCGGGGAGCTGTTTTTT	CASSPPNRQLLTGELFF
TRBV5-4	.	TRBJ1-2	.	TGTGCCAGCAGGGGGCTGGATCAGAGAAACTATGGCTACACCTTC	CASRGLDQRNYGYTF
TRBV6-5	.	TRBJ2-3	once	TGTGCCAGCAGTTACTCGATTACAGGGATGACAGATACGCAGTATTTT	CASSYSITGMTDTQYF
TRBV12-5	.	TRBJ1-1	.	TGTGGTACTGACCGGGGCACTGAAGCTTTCTTT	CGTDRGTEAFF
TRBV19	TRBD2	TRBJ2-3	once	TGTGCCACCCAGACTAGCGGGGGGGTTCTGGATACGCAGTATTTT	CATQTSGGVLDTQYF
TRBV11-3	.	TRBJ2-1	.	TGTGCCAGCAGCTTAGACTCACTGAGCTCCTACAATGAGCAGTTCTTC	CASSLDSLSSYNEQFF
TRBV10-3	.	TRBJ2-1	.	TGTGCCACCCTCAGACAGCAGACTTACAATGAGCAGTTCTTC	CATLRQQTYNEQFF
TRBV19	.	TRBJ1-1	.	TGTGCCAGTAGTATGCCGCCACGAGGGAACACTGAAGCTTTCTTT	CASSMPPRGNTEAFF